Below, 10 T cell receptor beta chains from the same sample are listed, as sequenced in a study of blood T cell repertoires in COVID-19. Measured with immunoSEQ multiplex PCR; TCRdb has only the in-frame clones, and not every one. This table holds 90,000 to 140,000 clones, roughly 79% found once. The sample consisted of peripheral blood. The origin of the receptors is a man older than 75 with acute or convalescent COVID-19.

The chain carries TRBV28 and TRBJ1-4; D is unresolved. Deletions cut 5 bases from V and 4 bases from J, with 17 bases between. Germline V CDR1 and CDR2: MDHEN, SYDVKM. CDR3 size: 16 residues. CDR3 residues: CASSPSWRVNNEKLFF. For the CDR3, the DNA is TGTGCCAGCAGTCCTTCCTGGAGGGTCAATAATGAAAAACTGTTTTTT.

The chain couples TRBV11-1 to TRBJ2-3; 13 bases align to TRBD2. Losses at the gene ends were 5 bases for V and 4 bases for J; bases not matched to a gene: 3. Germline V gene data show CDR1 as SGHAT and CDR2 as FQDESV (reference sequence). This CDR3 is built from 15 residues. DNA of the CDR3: TGTGCCAGCAGCAGACTAGCGGGAGGAGCAGATACGCAGTATTTT. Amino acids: CASSRLAGGADTQYF.

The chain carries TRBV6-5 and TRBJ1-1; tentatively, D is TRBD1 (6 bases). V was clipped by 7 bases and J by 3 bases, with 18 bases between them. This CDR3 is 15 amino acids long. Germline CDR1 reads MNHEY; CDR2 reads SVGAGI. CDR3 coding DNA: TGTGCCAGCATCGGGGGGCGCGGTGGGGACACTGAAGCTTTCTTT. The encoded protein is CASIGGRGGDTEAFF.

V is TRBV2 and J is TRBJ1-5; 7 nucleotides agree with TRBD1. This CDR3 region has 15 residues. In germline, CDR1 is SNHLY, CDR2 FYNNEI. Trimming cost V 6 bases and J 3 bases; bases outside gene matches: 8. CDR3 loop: CASRTGTVNNQPQHF. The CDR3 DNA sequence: TGTGCCAGCAGGACCGGGACAGTCAACAATCAGCCCCAGCATTTT.

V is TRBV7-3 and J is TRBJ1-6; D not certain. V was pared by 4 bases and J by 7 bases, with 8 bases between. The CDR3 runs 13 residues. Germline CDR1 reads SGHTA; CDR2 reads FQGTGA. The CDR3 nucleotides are TGTGCCAGCAGCTCCGACTGGAATTCACCCCTCCACTTT. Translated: CASSSDWNSPLHF.

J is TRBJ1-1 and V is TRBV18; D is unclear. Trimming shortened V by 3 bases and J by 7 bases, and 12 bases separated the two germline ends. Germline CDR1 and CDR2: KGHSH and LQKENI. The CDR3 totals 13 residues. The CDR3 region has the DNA TGTGCCAGCTCACCCGTCGGGGATGGTGAAGCTTTCTTT. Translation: CASSPVGDGEAFF.

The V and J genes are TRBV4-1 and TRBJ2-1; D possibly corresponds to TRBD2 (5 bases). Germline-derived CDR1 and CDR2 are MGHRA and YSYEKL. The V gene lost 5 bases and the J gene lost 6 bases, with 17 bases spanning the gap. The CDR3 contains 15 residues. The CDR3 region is CASSLNTGIINEQFF. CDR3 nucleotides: TGCGCCAGCAGCTTAAATACCGGGATCATCAATGAGCAGTTCTTC.

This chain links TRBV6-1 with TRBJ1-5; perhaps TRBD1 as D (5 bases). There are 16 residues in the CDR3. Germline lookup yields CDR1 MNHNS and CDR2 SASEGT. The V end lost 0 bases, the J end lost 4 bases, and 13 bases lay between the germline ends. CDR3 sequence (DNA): TGTGCCAGCAGTGAAGCAATGGTCAGGGAAAATCAGCCCCAGCATTTT. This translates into CASSEAMVRENQPQHF.

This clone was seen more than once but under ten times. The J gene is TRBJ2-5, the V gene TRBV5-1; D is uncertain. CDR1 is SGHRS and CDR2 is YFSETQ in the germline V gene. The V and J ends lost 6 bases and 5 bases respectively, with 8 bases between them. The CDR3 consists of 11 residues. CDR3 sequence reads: CASKARETQYF. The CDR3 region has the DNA TGCGCCAGCAAAGCCAGGGAGACCCAGTACTTC. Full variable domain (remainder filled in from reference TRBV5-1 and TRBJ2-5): KAGVTQTPRYLIKTRGQQVTLSCSPISGHRSVSWYQQTPGQGLQFLFEYFSETQRNKGNFPGRFSGRQFSNSRSEMNVSTLELGDSALYLCASKARETQYFGPGTRLLVL.

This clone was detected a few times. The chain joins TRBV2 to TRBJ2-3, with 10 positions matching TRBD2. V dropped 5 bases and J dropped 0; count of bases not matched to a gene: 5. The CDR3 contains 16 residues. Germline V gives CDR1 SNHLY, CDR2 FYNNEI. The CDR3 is CASSPLTSGSTDTQYF. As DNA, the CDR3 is TGTGCCAGCAGTCCTCTGACTAGCGGGAGCACAGATACGCAGTATTTT.